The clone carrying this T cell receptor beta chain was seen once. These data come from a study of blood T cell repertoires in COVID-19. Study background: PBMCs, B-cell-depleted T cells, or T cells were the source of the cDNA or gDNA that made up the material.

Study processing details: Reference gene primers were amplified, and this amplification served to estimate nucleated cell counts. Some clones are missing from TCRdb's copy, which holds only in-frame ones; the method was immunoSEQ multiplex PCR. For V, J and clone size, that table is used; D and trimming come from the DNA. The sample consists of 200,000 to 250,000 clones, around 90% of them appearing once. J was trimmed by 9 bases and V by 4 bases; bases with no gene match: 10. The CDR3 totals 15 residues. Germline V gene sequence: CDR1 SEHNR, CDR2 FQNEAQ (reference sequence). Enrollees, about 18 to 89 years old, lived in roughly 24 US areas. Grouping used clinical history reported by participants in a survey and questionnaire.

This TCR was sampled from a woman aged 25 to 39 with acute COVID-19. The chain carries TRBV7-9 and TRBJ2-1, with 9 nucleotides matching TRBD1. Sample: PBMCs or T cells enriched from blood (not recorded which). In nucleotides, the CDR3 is TGTGCCAGCAGCTCCGGGACAGGGTTTCGCGGTGAGCAGTTCTTC. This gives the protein CASSSGTGFRGEQFF.